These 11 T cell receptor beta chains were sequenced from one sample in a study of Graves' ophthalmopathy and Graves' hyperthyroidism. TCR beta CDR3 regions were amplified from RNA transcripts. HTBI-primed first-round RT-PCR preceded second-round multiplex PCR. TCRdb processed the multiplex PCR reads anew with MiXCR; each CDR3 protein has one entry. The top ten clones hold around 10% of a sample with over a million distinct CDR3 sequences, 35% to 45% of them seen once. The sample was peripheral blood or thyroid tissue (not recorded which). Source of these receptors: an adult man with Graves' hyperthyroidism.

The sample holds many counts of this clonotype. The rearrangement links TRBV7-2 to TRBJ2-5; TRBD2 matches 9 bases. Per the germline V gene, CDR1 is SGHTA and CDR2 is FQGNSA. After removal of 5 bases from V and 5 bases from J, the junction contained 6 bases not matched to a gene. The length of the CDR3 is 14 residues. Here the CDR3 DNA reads TGTGCCAGCAGCAAAGGACTAGCGTTGGAGACCCAGTACTTC. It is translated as CASSKGLALETQYF.

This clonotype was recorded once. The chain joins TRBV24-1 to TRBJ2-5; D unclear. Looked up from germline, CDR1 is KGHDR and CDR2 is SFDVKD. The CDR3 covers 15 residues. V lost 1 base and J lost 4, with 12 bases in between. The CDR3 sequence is CATSDLSRDRETQYF. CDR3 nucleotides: TGTGCCACCAGTGATTTAAGCAGAGACCGAGAGACCCAGTACTTC.

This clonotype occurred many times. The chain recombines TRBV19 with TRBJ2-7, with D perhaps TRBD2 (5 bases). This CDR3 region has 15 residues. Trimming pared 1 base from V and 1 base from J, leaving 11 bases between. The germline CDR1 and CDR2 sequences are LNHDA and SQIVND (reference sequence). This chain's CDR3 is CASSIGAGQSYEQYF. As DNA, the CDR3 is TGTGCCAGTAGTATAGGGGCGGGCCAGTCCTACGAGCAGTACTTC.

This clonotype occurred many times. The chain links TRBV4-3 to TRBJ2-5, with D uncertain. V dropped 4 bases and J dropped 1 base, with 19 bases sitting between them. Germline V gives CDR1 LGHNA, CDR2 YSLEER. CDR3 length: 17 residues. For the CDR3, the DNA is TGCGCCAGCAGCCCCACCCCCAGCAGGACCCTCCAAGAGACCCAGTACTTC. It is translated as CASSPTPSRTLQETQYF.

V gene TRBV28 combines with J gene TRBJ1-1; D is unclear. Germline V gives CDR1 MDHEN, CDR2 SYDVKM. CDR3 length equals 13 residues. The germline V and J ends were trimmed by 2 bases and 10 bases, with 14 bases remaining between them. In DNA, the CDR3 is TGTGCCAGCAGTTTACTAAGGCAGGAGGCAGCTTTCTTT. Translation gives CASSLLRQEAAFF.

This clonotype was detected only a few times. This chain's CDR3 is CASSLLGDETQYF. CDR3 DNA: TGTGCCAGCAGTTTACTGGGGGATGAGACCCAGTACTTC. The chain links TRBV27 to TRBJ2-5; D may correspond to TRBD1 or TRBD2 (5 bases each). Germline assignment: CDR1 MNHEY and CDR2 SMNVEV (reference sequence). CDR3 length equals 13 residues. V lost 2 bases and J lost 5, with 9 bases in between.

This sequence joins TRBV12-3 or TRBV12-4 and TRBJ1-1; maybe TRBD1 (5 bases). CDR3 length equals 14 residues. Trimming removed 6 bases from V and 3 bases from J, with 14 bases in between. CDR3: CASSQGWGDTEAFF. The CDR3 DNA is TGTGCCAGCAGCCAGGGCTGGGGCGACACTGAAGCTTTCTTT.

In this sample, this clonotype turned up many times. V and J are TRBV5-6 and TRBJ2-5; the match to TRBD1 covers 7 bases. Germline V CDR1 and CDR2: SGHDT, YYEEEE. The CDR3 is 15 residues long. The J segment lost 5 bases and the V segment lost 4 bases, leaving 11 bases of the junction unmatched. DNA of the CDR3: TGTGCCAGCAGCCAGTCGACAGGGACATCGGAGACCCAGTACTTC. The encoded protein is CASSQSTGTSETQYF.

CDR3 coding DNA: TGTGCCAGCAGCCTTCCCCGGACGGGTAATCAGCCCCAGCATTTT. As protein: CASSLPRTGNQPQHF. V usage is TRBV28 and J usage is TRBJ1-5; D remains unclear. Looked up from germline, CDR1 is MDHEN and CDR2 is SYDVKM. The CDR3 covers 15 residues. The V end was cut by 6 bases, the J end by 4 bases, with 16 bases between.

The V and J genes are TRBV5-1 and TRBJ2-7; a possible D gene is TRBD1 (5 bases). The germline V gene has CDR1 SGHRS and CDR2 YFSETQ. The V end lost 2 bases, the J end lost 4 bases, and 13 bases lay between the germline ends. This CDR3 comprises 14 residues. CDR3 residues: CASSLQDFEYEQYF. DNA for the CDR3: TGCGCCAGCAGCTTACAGGATTTTGAGTACGAGCAGTACTTC. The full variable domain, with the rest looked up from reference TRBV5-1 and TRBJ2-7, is KAGVTQTPRYLIKTRGQQVTLSCSPISGHRSVSWYQQTPGQGLQFLFEYFSETQRNKGNFPGRFSGRQFSNSRSEMNVSTLELGDSALYLCASSLQDFEYEQYFGPGTRLTVT.

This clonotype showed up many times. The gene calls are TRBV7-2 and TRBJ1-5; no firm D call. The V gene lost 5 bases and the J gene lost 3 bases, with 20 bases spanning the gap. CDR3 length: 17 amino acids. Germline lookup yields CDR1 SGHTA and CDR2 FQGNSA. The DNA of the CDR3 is TGTGCCAGCAGCGCCCTCGGGTCGGGTAGAGACAATCAGCCCCAGCATTTT. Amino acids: CASSALGSGRDNQPQHF.